The 8 T cell receptor beta chains presented below share a single source sample, sequenced in a study of blood T cell repertoires in COVID-19. Here immunoSEQ multiplex PCR was the method, and the copy in TCRdb shows in-frame clones only, minus some. The sample comprises about 130,000 clones, over 75% of which are singletons, and about 9.6% rests with the top ten. The sample comprised peripheral blood. The source is a man aged 35-49 years with active or convalescent COVID-19.

In this sample, this clone turned up a few times. The rearrangement uses TRBV3-1 (or the pseudogene TRBV3-2) and TRBJ1-2; maybe TRBD1 (6 bases). CDR1 is LGHDT, CDR2 YNNKEL, per germline (reference sequence). The CDR3 runs 14 residues. V lost 3 bases to trimming and J lost 4 bases, with 12 bases between them. The CDR3 nucleotides are TGTGCCAGCAGCCAGGGGGGGCTCCTCTATGGCTACACCTTC. It codes for CASSQGGLLYGYTF.

The chain carries TRBV6-5 and TRBJ2-5; 8 bases align to TRBD2. Germline CDR1 MNHEY, CDR2 SVGAGI. The CDR3 sequence is 15 residues long. V lost 2 bases and J lost 1; bases outside the gene matches: 3. DNA for the CDR3: TGTGCCAGCAGTTACCTAGCGGGTCGCCAAGAGACCCAGTACTTC. It is translated as CASSYLAGRQETQYF.

V gene TRBV6-6 combines with J gene TRBJ1-1, with 9 positions matching TRBD1. Germline CDR1 MNHNY, CDR2 SVGAGI (reference sequence). The CDR3 totals 16 residues. The V and J ends lost 6 bases and 1 base, in that order; junction bases with no gene match: 9. The DNA for the CDR3 is TGTGCCAGCAGGGGGGACCAACAGGGGGCGAACACTGAAGCTTTCTTT. This translates into CASRGDQQGANTEAFF.

The chain is built from TRBV20-1 and TRBJ2-5, with 7 positions matching TRBD1. The CDR3 is 14 amino acids. Trimming took 3 bases from V and 1 from J; bases not matched to a gene: 5. The V gene's germline CDR1 is DFQATT and CDR2 SNEGSKA (reference sequence). CDR3 in amino acids: CSASLGTVQETQYF. DNA for the CDR3: TGCAGTGCTAGTTTGGGGACAGTCCAAGAGACCCAGTACTTC.

CDR3 coding DNA: TGTGCCAGCACCAAAACTCCCTCGGCCTACAATGAGCAGTTCTTC. Residues: CASTKTPSAYNEQFF. The chain links TRBV27 to TRBJ2-1; D is uncertain. Trimming took off 7 bases at V and 2 bases at J, with 15 bases between the two ends. The germline V gene encodes CDR1 MNHEY and CDR2 SMNVEV (reference sequence). The CDR3 is made up of 15 amino acids.

The chain couples TRBV3-1 (or the pseudogene TRBV3-2) to TRBJ2-2, with D tentatively TRBD2 (6 bases). From germline, CDR1 is LGHDT and CDR2 YNNKEL (reference sequence). With 1 base removed from V and 4 bases from J, the gap between germline ends came to 16 bases. This CDR3 contains 17 residues. Written as DNA, the CDR3 is TGTGCCAGCAGCCAAGGTTTTAGCGGAACCCTCACCGGGGAGCTGTTTTTT. The encoded protein is CASSQGFSGTLTGELFF.

This clone was observed once. The rearrangement uses TRBV6-5 and TRBJ1-4; D possibly corresponds to TRBD1 (5 bases). Trimming left V 8 bases short and J 5 bases short, with 12 bases between. The germline V gene has CDR1 MNHEY and CDR2 SVGAGI. This CDR3 is built from 13 residues. CDR3 region: CASSRQTNEKLFF. CDR3 bases: TGTGCCAGCTCACGACAGACCAATGAAAAACTGTTTTTT.

This rearrangement joins TRBV2 to TRBJ1-2, with D perhaps TRBD1 (6 bases). The V gene lost 6 bases and the J gene lost 2 bases, with 10 bases spanning the gap. The V gene's germline CDR1 is SNHLY and CDR2 FYNNEI. The CDR3 length is 13 residues. CDR3 amino acids: CASSGTGNYGYTF. The CDR3 coding sequence is TGTGCCAGCAGCGGAACAGGGAACTATGGCTACACCTTC. Full variable domain (outside the CDR3, taken from reference TRBV2 and TRBJ1-2): EPEVTQTPSHQVTQMGQEVILRCVPISNHLYFYWYRQILGQKVEFLVSFYNNEISEKSEIFDDQFSVERPDGSNFTLKIRSTKLEDSAMYFCASSGTGNYGYTFGSGTRLTVV.